The text below deals with one T cell receptor beta chain. Under the authors' procedure: Researchers report that nucleated cell counts were estimated from reference gene primer amplification. The data were produced by immunoSEQ multiplex PCR, yet TCRdb's version contains in-frame clones alone and is incomplete. V, J and clone size derive from that table, while D and trimming were established from the DNA sequence. This table holds 130,000 to 150,000 clones, roughly 84% found once. This entry is derived from a study of blood T cell repertoires in COVID-19. Specimen: peripheral blood. The receptor was isolated from a human donor with acute or convalescent COVID-19. The donor label of this sample is uncertain.

The CDR3 reads CSASGERANYGYTF. In DNA, the CDR3 is TGCAGTGCTAGTGGGGAGAGAGCTAACTATGGCTACACCTTC. V is TRBV20-1 and J is TRBJ1-2; D ambiguous. This CDR3 has 14 amino acids. The V and J ends lost 3 bases and 0 bases respectively, with 11 bases between them. Germline V gene lookup returns CDR1 DFQATT and CDR2 SNEGSKA (reference sequence).